A single sample is the source of the 28 T cell receptor beta chains below, sequenced in a study of T-cell reconstitution after alpha-beta-depleted transplantation in children (dated by TCRdb to the mid-2010s). The library was prepared using PCR. Sequencing relied on an Illumina HiSeq 2500. Molecular barcoding was employed in the preparation of TCR libraries, with unique molecular identifiers being used to normalize TCRbeta repertoire quantification. TCRdb cleaned the public reads at Q25 with fastp, built clones with MiXCR and kept in-frame beta chains. Entries are consolidated by CDR3 protein sequence, retaining the most common genes and DNA. This sample holds about 610,000 distinct CDR3 sequences; under 12% were observed only once. Jointly, the top ten make up roughly 4% of the sample. The sequences come from PBMCs from the stem cell graft donor, collected from the stem cell graft. The receptors here all came from a human donor who donated a stem cell graft to a child with acute myeloid leukemia.

This chain uses TRBV7-2 with TRBJ1-2; D possibly corresponds to TRBD1 (5 bases). The ends were cut back, 1 base at V and 12 bases at J, with 18 bases in the middle. The germline V gene has CDR1 SGHTA and CDR2 FQGNSA. The CDR3 runs to 14 residues. The CDR3 sequence is CASSLGGPLVTNTF. In DNA form, the CDR3 reads TGTGCCAGCAGCTTAGGGGGCCCTCTAGTTACTAACACCTTC.

V usage is TRBV28 and J usage is TRBJ1-1; a weak D match, TRBD1 (5 bases). Germline assignment: CDR1 MDHEN and CDR2 SYDVKM. There are 14 residues in the CDR3. Deletions cut 4 bases from V and 4 bases from J, with 13 bases between. The CDR3 DNA reads TGTGCCAGCAGTTGGGGGGGTACGGGCACTGAAGCTTTCTTT. This codes for CASSWGGTGTEAFF. Full variable domain (remainder filled in from reference TRBV28 and TRBJ1-1): DVKVTQSSRYLVKRTGEKVFLECVQDMDHENMFWYRQDPGLGLRLIYFSYDVKMKEKGDIPEGYSVSREKKERFSLILESASTNQTSMYLCASSWGGTGTEAFFGQGTRLTVV.

This clonotype was detected ten times or more. V is TRBV25-1 and J is TRBJ1-4; 9 bases agree with TRBD1. V lost 5 bases to trimming and J lost 7 bases; unmatched junction nucleotides: 11. CDR1 is MGHDK, CDR2 SYGVNS, per germline. The CDR3 is 16 amino acids. In DNA, the CDR3 is TGTGCCAGCAGTACCACCGGGACAGGGCTTAGTGAAAAACTGTTTTTT. The encoded protein is CASSTTGTGLSEKLFF.

The chain joins TRBV10-3 to TRBJ1-1, with 7 bases identical to TRBD1. The CDR3 is 13 amino acids. Germline values: CDR1 ENHRY, CDR2 SYGVKD. After removal of 6 bases from V and 3 bases from J, the junction contained 4 bases not matched to a gene. The CDR3 region has the DNA TGTGCCATCAGCGGGACAGACTACACTGAAGCTTTCTTT. Protein sequence: CAISGTDYTEAFF.

This rearrangement joins TRBV5-1 to TRBJ2-5, with TRBD2 matching over 11 bases. Trimming at V came to 3 bases and at J to 5 bases, leaving 9 bases not matched to a gene. The CDR3 length is 16 residues. CDR1 and CDR2 (germline): SGHRS, YFSETQ. CDR3 sequence (DNA): TGCGCCAGCAGCTCTACCCTACTAGCGGGAGAGGAGACCCAGTACTTC. It yields the protein CASSSTLLAGEETQYF.

This clonotype was observed a few times. The genes are TRBV20-1 and TRBJ1-1; maybe TRBD1 (6 bases). The CDR3 totals 15 residues. The V end lost 6 bases, the J end lost 6 bases, and 23 bases lay between the germline ends. Germline assignment: CDR1 DFQATT and CDR2 SNEGSKA (reference sequence). As DNA, the CDR3 is TGCAGTGCAGGGGGGGGCCAAACAGGGAAAGCTGAAGCTTTCTTT. Amino acid sequence: CSAGGGQTGKAEAFF.

The sample holds many counts of this clonotype. For the CDR3, the DNA is TGTGCCAGCAGTTTTGGACCCATTTCCTACGAGCAGTACTTC. As protein: CASSFGPISYEQYF. The chain is built from TRBV28 and TRBJ2-7; D gene uncertain. The CDR3 is made up of 14 amino acids. The germline gives CDR1 MDHEN, CDR2 SYDVKM. Between the trimmed V and J ends, which lost 3 bases and 1 base, there was a span of 10 bases.

This clonotype was counted a few times. The chain recombines TRBV5-1 with TRBJ2-1, with no clear D. The V and J ends lost 1 base and 4 bases respectively, with 9 bases between them. CDR1 and CDR2 (germline): SGHRS, YFSETQ. CDR3 length: 14 residues. The CDR3 nucleotides read TGCGCCAGCAGCTTGTCCGAACTATACAATGAGCAGTTCTTC. Encoded protein: CASSLSELYNEQFF.

This clonotype was seen a few times. The chain combines TRBV28 with TRBJ1-6; 10 bases line up with TRBD1. The CDR3 is 13 residues long. CDR1 is MDHEN, CDR2 SYDVKM, per germline. V lost 10 bases to trimming and J lost 10 bases; unmatched junction nucleotides: 7. The DNA of the CDR3 is TGTGCCACCCGGACAGGGGGACCGTCACCCCTCCACTTT. Translating gives CATRTGGPSPLHF.

In this sample, this clonotype turned up once. The chain combines TRBV25-1 with TRBJ2-7; 8 bases map to TRBD2. The V and J ends lost 2 bases and 7 bases, in that order; junction bases with no gene match: 7. The V gene's germline CDR1 is MGHDK and CDR2 SYGVNS. CDR3 length: 14 residues. This chain's CDR3 is CASSENGRVGEQYF. Here the CDR3 DNA reads TGTGCCAGCAGTGAAAACGGGAGGGTGGGGGAGCAGTACTTC.

The sample holds a few counts of this clonotype. The V and J genes are TRBV29-1 and TRBJ2-3, with 9 nucleotides matching TRBD2. The CDR3 contains 12 residues. CDR1 and CDR2 (germline): SQVTM, ANQGSEA. The V and J ends lost 4 bases and 5 bases, in that order; junction bases with no gene match: 1. The CDR3 coding sequence is TGCAGCGTTGTTAGCGGGAGAGATACGCAGTATTTT. Translating gives CSVVSGRDTQYF.

The chain links TRBV7-9 to TRBJ2-1, with 12 positions matching TRBD1. The germline V gene has CDR1 SEHNR and CDR2 FQNEAQ (reference sequence). This CDR3 spans 16 amino acids. V lost 5 bases and J lost 8; bases outside the gene matches: 10. The CDR3 DNA reads TGTGCCAGCAGCCGATCTGGGGGACAGGGGGCATATGAGCAGTTCTTC. Its protein product is CASSRSGGQGAYEQFF.

This clonotype was counted a few times. The chain joins TRBV12-3 or TRBV12-4 to TRBJ2-7; 12 bases align to TRBD1. The CDR3 is made up of 14 amino acids. With 6 bases clipped from V and 7 bases from J, the junction kept 7 bases outside the gene matches. CDR3 DNA sequence: TGTGCCAGCAGCTGGGGACAGGGGGCAATAGAGCAGTACTTC. It encodes CASSWGQGAIEQYF.

This clonotype was picked up many times. This chain's CDR3 is CASSQTGYNEQFF. Written as DNA, the CDR3 is TGTGCCAGCAGCCAGACAGGCTACAATGAGCAGTTCTTC. The V call is TRBV12-3 or TRBV12-4, the J call TRBJ2-1; D may be TRBD1 (6 bases). With 6 bases removed from V and 3 bases from J, the gap between germline ends came to 9 bases. The CDR3 runs 13 residues.

This clonotype appeared many times. V and J are TRBV7-6 and TRBJ2-3, with 11 bases that match TRBD2. The germline CDR1 and CDR2 sequences are SGHVS and FNYEAQ. The CDR3 consists of 15 residues. V lost 5 bases and J lost 6; bases outside the gene matches: 7. The CDR3 DNA sequence: TGTGCCAGCAGCCTTCTAGCGGGAGGTGAGGATACGCAGTATTTT. It encodes CASSLLAGGEDTQYF.

This clonotype was detected many times. V and J are TRBV5-1 and TRBJ2-7; TRBD2 agrees at 9 bases. This CDR3 is built from 14 residues. V was pared by 5 bases and J by 0 bases, with 3 bases of the junction left unmatched. Germline loops: CDR1 SGHRS, CDR2 YFSETQ. CDR3 sequence: CASSAGGLSYEQYF. The CDR3 coding sequence is TGCGCCAGCAGTGCGGGAGGGCTCTCCTACGAGCAGTACTTC.

This clonotype was counted a single time. The J gene is TRBJ2-3, the V gene TRBV27; TRBD1 might be the D (6 bases). CDR1 is MNHEY, CDR2 SMNVEV, per germline (reference sequence). The V end lost 3 bases, the J end lost 6 bases, and 10 bases lay between the germline ends. The length of the CDR3 is 13 residues. The CDR3 DNA reads TGTGCCAGCAGTTTGGGGGCGTGGGATACGCAGTATTTT. Protein sequence: CASSLGAWDTQYF.

This chain's CDR3 is CASSLSRAWGTDTQYF. The CDR3 coding sequence is TGTGCCAGCAGCTTAAGTCGGGCTTGGGGCACAGATACGCAGTATTTT. J is TRBJ2-3 and V is TRBV7-3; no reliable D call. Looked up from germline, CDR1 is SGHTA and CDR2 is FQGTGA. Trimming removed 1 base from V and 1 base from J, with 12 bases in between. CDR3 size: 16 residues. The variable domain in full, completed from reference TRBV7-3 and TRBJ2-3, reads GAGVSQTPSNKVTEKGKYVELRCDPISGHTALYWYRQSLGQGPEFLIYFQGTGAADDSGLPNDRFFAVRPEGSVSTLKIQRTERGDSAVYLCASSLSRAWGTDTQYFGPGTRLTVL.

This clonotype was seen at least ten times. The CDR3 loop reads CSVSLIADSNQPQHF. The CDR3 region has the DNA TGCAGCGTTTCACTTATAGCTGACAGCAATCAGCCCCAGCATTTT. This rearrangement joins TRBV29-1 to TRBJ1-5; D ambiguous. Trimming cost V 5 bases and J 1 base, with 15 bases left between them. CDR3 length: 15 residues. The V gene's germline CDR1 is SQVTM and CDR2 ANQGSEA.

There are a few counts of this clonotype. The rearrangement uses TRBV6-1 and TRBJ1-1; a possible D gene is TRBD1 (6 bases). V dropped 7 bases and J dropped 0 bases, with 18 bases sitting between them. There are 16 residues in the CDR3. Germline V gene lookup returns CDR1 MNHNS and CDR2 SASEGT. The DNA of the CDR3 is TGTGCCAGCAAAAGAGGTAGGGGGGGAATGAACACTGAAGCTTTCTTT. Its protein product is CASKRGRGGMNTEAFF.

The V gene is TRBV9, the J gene TRBJ2-2, with D unresolved. This CDR3 contains 15 residues. Germline V CDR1 and CDR2: SGDLS, YYNGEE. Trimming cost V 4 bases and J 4 bases, with 14 bases left between them. CDR3 coding DNA: TGTGCCAGCAGCCAAACGACCCAGATCACCGGGGAGCTGTTTTTT. Its protein product is CASSQTTQITGELFF.

CDR3 sequence (DNA): TGCAGCGTTCCGGGACAGGGGGTGGCCGAGCAGTACTTC. Amino acid sequence: CSVPGQGVAEQYF. The V and J genes are TRBV29-1 and TRBJ2-7, with 11 bases aligning to TRBD1. The V segment lost 5 bases and the J segment 6 bases; nucleotides outside the gene matches: 6. Germline CDR1 and CDR2: SQVTM and ANQGSEA. This CDR3 comprises 13 residues.

The rearrangement links TRBV5-1 to TRBJ2-1; D not resolved. This CDR3 has 14 amino acids. V shed 2 bases and J shed 7 bases, with 13 bases lying between them. In germline, CDR1 is SGHRS, CDR2 YFSETQ. Written as DNA, the CDR3 is TGCGCCAGCAGCTTACCGACCGGCCGGAATGAGCAGTTCTTC. Translating gives CASSLPTGRNEQFF.

The rearrangement links TRBV12-3 or TRBV12-4 to TRBJ1-5; 8 positions match TRBD1. The V gene end was trimmed by 3 bases and the J gene end by 4 bases; junction bases not matched to a gene: 2. The CDR3 consists of 14 residues. CDR3 DNA: TGTGCCAGCAGTTTCACAGGGGGTAATCAGCCCCAGCATTTT. Translating gives CASSFTGGNQPQHF.

This chain links TRBV20-1 with TRBJ1-6; D not certain. V was cut by 3 bases and J by 1 base, with 10 bases left in between. Germline lookup yields CDR1 DFQATT and CDR2 SNEGSKA (reference sequence). The CDR3 covers 15 residues. The CDR3 DNA reads TGCAGTGCTAGGACCGATGAGTCCTATAATTCACCCCTCCACTTT. Translating gives CSARTDESYNSPLHF.

This clonotype was seen ten or more times. The chain couples TRBV2 to TRBJ2-3; D not resolved. CDR3 length: 18 amino acids. Per the germline V gene, CDR1 is SNHLY and CDR2 is FYNNEI. V lost 0 bases, J lost 4 bases, and 20 bases lay in between. CDR3 nucleotides: TGTGCCAGCAGTGAAGCGCTATTCAGTGCCCAAAGCGCAGATACGCAGTATTTT. Encoded protein: CASSEALFSAQSADTQYF.

This clonotype was detected many times. The genes are TRBV20-1 and TRBJ2-2; no clear D gene. Germline V lookup: CDR1 DFQATT, CDR2 SNEGSKA (reference sequence). The CDR3 is 13 amino acids. The V and J ends lost 6 bases and 4 bases respectively, with 12 bases between them. Written as DNA, the CDR3 is TGCAGTGCCCGGACCCAGAGCACCGGGGAGCTGTTTTTT. Encoded protein: CSARTQSTGELFF.

The CDR3 spells CASSPLVYTQYF. In DNA form, the CDR3 reads TGTGCCAGCAGCCCCTTAGTCTATACGCAGTATTTT. The rearrangement joins TRBV7-8 to TRBJ2-3, with D hard to call. The V gene lost 5 bases and the J gene lost 7 bases, with 10 bases spanning the gap. The CDR3 length is 12 residues. Per germline, CDR1 SGHVS and CDR2 FQNEAQ.